Following are 13 T cell receptor beta chains from one sample sequenced in a study of early T cells in non-severe SARS-CoV-2 infection. TCRdb reanalysed the 5' RACE reads using MiXCR and keeps one entry per CDR3 protein. In the table there are some 41,000 distinct CDR3 sequences, 4.5% to 7% of which are singletons. Input material: whole blood. The receptors derive from an adult who was a healthcare worker with PCR-confirmed SARS-CoV-2 infection or an uninfected control (not recorded which).

This clonotype was recorded a few times. The chain joins TRBV20-1 to TRBJ2-5, with TRBD2 matching 15 bases. V lost 3 bases and J lost 4; bases outside the gene matches: 3. CDR1 and CDR2 from the germline V gene are DFQATT and SNEGSKA (reference sequence). The CDR3 contains 15 residues. In DNA form, the CDR3 reads TGCAGTGCTAGCAGGACTAGCGGGAGGGGAGAGACCCAGTACTTC. Translation gives CSASRTSGRGETQYF.

This clonotype was recorded a few times. In DNA, the CDR3 is TGTGCCAGCAGCCAAGGCCCCGGGACTACCTACGAGCAGTACTTC. It is translated as CASSQGPGTTYEQYF. V and J are TRBV3-1 and TRBJ2-7; TRBD2 aligns across 7 bases. This CDR3 region has 15 residues. Germline assignment: CDR1 LGHDT and CDR2 YNNKEL (reference sequence). V shed 1 base, J shed 2 bases, and the junction held 5 bases outside the gene matches.

This clonotype was observed many times. V is TRBV28 and J is TRBJ1-4, with 9 bases lining up with TRBD1. Trimming took 5 bases from V and 8 from J; bases not matched to a gene: 9. This CDR3 spans 15 amino acids. Germline CDR1 reads MDHEN; CDR2 reads SYDVKM. The CDR3 sequence: CASSPRTGVGEKLFF. Written as DNA, the CDR3 is TGTGCCAGCAGTCCGCGGACAGGGGTTGGAGAAAAACTGTTTTTT.

This clonotype has a handful of counts. This chain joins TRBV7-9 and TRBJ2-2; D perhaps matches TRBD2 (5 bases). Germline V gene sequence: CDR1 SEHNR, CDR2 FQNEAQ (reference sequence). Trimming removed 5 bases at V and 1 base at J, with 11 bases between. This CDR3 has 15 residues. The CDR3 spells CASSRPGWNTGELFF. DNA of the CDR3: TGTGCCAGCAGCCGGCCGGGGTGGAACACCGGGGAGCTGTTTTTT. Based on the CDR3 plus reference TRBV7-9 and TRBJ2-2, the full variable domain is DTGVSQNPRHKITKRGQNVTFRCDPISEHNRLYWYRQTLGQGPEFLTYFQNEAQLEKSRLLSDRFSAERPKGSFSTLEIQRTEQGDSAMYLCASSRPGWNTGELFFGEGSRLTVL.

The table lists this clonotype with many counts. V gene TRBV20-1 combines with J gene TRBJ2-7; D might be TRBD1 (6 bases). The V end was cut by 1 base, the J end by 6 bases, with 19 bases between. CDR1 is DFQATT, CDR2 SNEGSKA, per germline (reference sequence). This CDR3 is 15 amino acids long. CDR3 DNA sequence: TGCAGTGCTAGAGGTAGTCGAAGGGGGTACGTCGAGCAGTACTTC. The encoded protein is CSARGSRRGYVEQYF.

As concerns this clonotype: One base away lies a much larger clone, so this may be a sequencing read error. The chain links TRBV2 to TRBJ2-3, with TRBD2 identical over 7 bases. CDR1 is SNHLY, CDR2 FYNNEI, per germline. The CDR3 covers 14 residues. This chain's CDR3 is CTSRAGTNTDTQYF. The CDR3 region has the DNA TGTACCAGCAGAGCCGGGACTAACACAGATACGCAGTATTTT.

This clonotype was seen many times. The rearrangement joins TRBV5-4 to TRBJ2-2; weak D call: TRBD1 (6 bases). This CDR3 spans 15 amino acids. CDR1 and CDR2 (germline): SGHNT, YYREEE (reference sequence). With 0 bases removed from V and 5 bases from J, the gap between germline ends came to 11 bases. The CDR3 spells CASSLGPGVTGELFF. CDR3 sequence (DNA): TGTGCCAGCAGCTTGGGGCCAGGGGTGACCGGGGAGCTGTTTTTT.

This clonotype was seen many times. V usage is TRBV6-2 or TRBV6-3 and J usage is TRBJ1-1; the D is unclear. The V gene's germline CDR1 is MNHEY and CDR2 SVGEGT. V was shortened by 7 bases and J by 9 bases, with 21 bases between the two germline ends. The CDR3 is made up of 14 amino acids. CDR3 in amino acids: CASNPAGRVMQAFF. The CDR3 region has the DNA TGTGCCAGCAACCCGGCAGGCCGTGTGATGCAAGCTTTCTTT.

This clonotype has more than one count but fewer than ten. The V call is TRBV18, the J call TRBJ2-1; TRBD2 might be the D (6 bases). Germline CDR1 is KGHSH and CDR2 is LQKENI. The length of the CDR3 is 14 residues. The V end was cut by 3 bases, the J end by 3 bases, with 9 bases between. CDR3 sequence reads: CASSPERVYNEQFF. The CDR3 region has the DNA TGTGCCAGCTCACCTGAGCGGGTCTACAATGAGCAGTTCTTC.

The chain employs TRBV20-1 and TRBJ1-6, with 7 bases that match TRBD1. This CDR3 comprises 13 residues. In germline, CDR1 is DFQATT, CDR2 SNEGSKA (reference sequence). Germline trimming cut 3 bases from V and 7 bases from J; bases unmatched to any gene: 3. CDR3: CSASRDRNSPLHF. The CDR3 DNA follows: TGCAGTGCTAGCCGGGACAGAAATTCACCCCTCCACTTT.

This clonotype was recorded at least ten times. The CDR3 here is CASSPLYQETQYF. CDR3 nucleotides: TGTGCCAGCAGCCCCCTGTACCAAGAGACCCAGTACTTC. The chain combines TRBV7-6 with TRBJ2-5; D is ambiguous. The V and J ends lost 5 bases and 0 bases respectively, with 7 bases between them. Germline assignment: CDR1 SGHVS and CDR2 FNYEAQ. The CDR3 has 13 amino acids.

This chain uses TRBV6-5 with TRBJ1-2; D ambiguous. Germline CDR1 reads MNHEY; CDR2 reads SVGAGI. The CDR3 runs to 14 residues. The V end was cut by 0 bases, the J end by 4 bases, with 9 bases between. CDR3 region: CASSYSGGSYGYTF. The DNA for the CDR3 is TGTGCCAGCAGTTACTCAGGCGGCAGCTATGGCTACACCTTC.

At least ten counts were recorded for this clonotype. The J gene is TRBJ2-3, the V gene TRBV7-2; D ambiguous. V dropped 4 bases and J dropped 5 bases, with 13 bases sitting between them. The CDR3 covers 14 residues. Germline CDR1 SGHTA, CDR2 FQGNSA. CDR3: CASSSARPGDTQYF. The CDR3 DNA is TGTGCCAGCAGCTCAGCTCGGCCAGGAGATACGCAGTATTTT.